This T cell receptor (beta chain) was identified during a study of OX40 agonist ivuxolimab in advanced cancers. In the study overall: People in dose escalation had one of these cancers: hepatocellular carcinoma, melanoma, renal cell or head and neck cancer. General study results and limits: Partial responders dosed at 0.1-3.0 mg/kg displayed clonal expansion ranking among the lowest.

To note about this clone: Its cognate antigen is unknown.

Clones were read by immunoSEQ multiplex PCR, and TCRdb kept only the in-frame ones, dropping some. The sample records about 46,000 clones, about 90% being singletons. V lost 0 bases to trimming and J lost 2 bases, with 8 bases between them. Germline V gives CDR1 SGHDT, CDR2 YYEEEE. The CDR3 extends over 14 amino acids. The receptor was derived from an adult with an advanced solid tumor such as melanoma, head and neck, liver or kidney cancer. The chain uses TRBV5-6 and TRBJ1-1; D is uncertain. The specimen comprised CD4+ or CD8+ T cells sorted from blood, sampled in a trial of the OX40 agonist ivuxolimab. CDR3 residues: CASSLVGVNTEAFF. Written as DNA, the CDR3 is TGTGCCAGCAGCTTGGTTGGGGTCAACACTGAAGCTTTCTTT. The full variable domain, rest sourced from reference TRBV5-6 and TRBJ1-1, is DAGVTQSPTHLIKTRGQQVTLRCSPKSGHDTVSWYQQALGQGPQFIFQYYEEEERQRGNFPDRFSGHQFPNYSSELNVNALLLGDSALYLCASSLVGVNTEAFFGQGTRLTVV.